The 19 T cell receptor beta chains reported below all come from one sample, sequenced in a study of CD8 T cells in Susac syndrome (dated by TCRdb to the late 2010s). Library generation was performed with the immunoSEQ multiplex PCR assay. RNA was extracted with the RNeasy kit and about 0.5 to 1 ug was reverse transcribed using random hexamers. TCRdb passed the public sequencing reads through fastp at Q25 and MiXCR, retaining productive beta sequences. Each entry is one CDR3 protein sequence, shown with its most common DNA and genes. Across this sample there are about 120,000 distinct CDR3 sequences, with 92% seen only once. The biggest ten clones account for around 0.15% of the sample. Specimen: CD4+ T cells from PBMCs. All receptors derive from a human donor in good health.

The V and J genes are TRBV19 and TRBJ2-2; possibly TRBD1 for D (5 bases). The germline V and J ends were trimmed by 8 bases and 3 bases, with 16 bases remaining between them. This CDR3 has 15 residues. Germline V gene sequence: CDR1 LNHDA, CDR2 SQIVND (reference sequence). This CDR3 is CASRSSRADTGELFF. The DNA of the CDR3 is TGTGCCAGTCGGAGTAGCAGGGCTGACACCGGGGAGCTGTTTTTT.

This clonotype has a single count. This chain joins TRBV30 and TRBJ2-1; D remains unclear. The germline V gene encodes CDR1 GTSNPN and CDR2 SVGIG (reference sequence). The V end was cut by 5 bases, the J end by 6 bases, with 8 bases between. CDR3 length: 11 amino acids. The CDR3 loop is CAWGLSNEQFF. The CDR3 nucleotides are TGTGCCTGGGGCTTGTCCAATGAGCAGTTCTTC.

The chain links TRBV6-2 or TRBV6-3 to TRBJ1-2, with 7 bases that match TRBD1. CDR1 and CDR2 from the germline V gene are MNHEY and SVGEGT. V was clipped by 7 bases and J by 2 bases; unmatched bases: 13. The CDR3 contains 16 residues. CDR3 DNA sequence: TGTGCCAGCAACCGACAGGGTCGGACTCTGAACTATGGCTACACCTTC. Its protein product is CASNRQGRTLNYGYTF.

This clonotype came up once. The chain links TRBV7-3 to TRBJ2-7, with 13 bases identical to TRBD2. Per germline, CDR1 SGHTA and CDR2 FQGTGA. The CDR3 is made up of 17 amino acids. V gave up 4 bases and J gave up 6 bases; unmatched junction bases: 12. The CDR3: CASSYTSGRESNAEQYF. The CDR3 DNA reads TGTGCCAGCAGCTATACTAGCGGGAGGGAATCGAACGCCGAGCAGTACTTC. The full variable domain, with the rest looked up from reference TRBV7-3 and TRBJ2-7, is GAGVSQTPSNKVTEKGKYVELRCDPISGHTALYWYRQSLGQGPEFLIYFQGTGAADDSGLPNDRFFAVRPEGSVSTLKIQRTERGDSAVYLCASSYTSGRESNAEQYFGPGTRLTVT.

The chain carries TRBV19 and TRBJ2-1; 13 bases agree with TRBD2. J was trimmed by 0 bases and V by 4 bases; bases with no gene match: 9. Germline V gene sequence: CDR1 LNHDA, CDR2 SQIVND (reference sequence). The CDR3 runs to 19 residues. CDR3 in DNA: TGTGCCAGTAGTACCCCCGGGACTAGCGGGGTGAGCTCCTACAATGAGCAGTTCTTC. This translates into CASSTPGTSGVSSYNEQFF.

The genes are TRBV29-1 and TRBJ2-7, with 9 bases identical to TRBD1. This CDR3 is 13 amino acids long. V lost 7 bases to trimming and J lost 1 base; unmatched junction nucleotides: 5. The germline gives CDR1 SQVTM, CDR2 ANQGSEA. The CDR3 region is CSASGTGSYEQYF. The CDR3 bases are TGCAGCGCCTCCGGGACAGGGTCCTACGAGCAGTACTTC.

The chain links TRBV7-2 to TRBJ1-1, with D maybe TRBD1 (5 bases). The V gene's germline CDR1 is SGHTA and CDR2 FQGNSA. Trimming took 1 base from V and 0 from J, leaving 15 bases between them. The CDR3 extends over 17 amino acids. The CDR3 bases are TGTGCCAGCAGCTTAGTTTCGGGGCCCCCCATGAACACTGAAGCTTTCTTT. It yields the protein CASSLVSGPPMNTEAFF.

This chain links TRBV6-2 or TRBV6-3 with TRBJ2-7; TRBD1 agrees at 7 bases. The CDR3 spans 15 residues. CDR1 is MNHEY, CDR2 SVGEGT, per germline. J was trimmed by 6 bases and V by 2 bases; bases with no gene match: 10. The CDR3 coding sequence is TGTGCCAGCAGTTACCCGCCGACAGGGCGCTCCGAGCAGTACTTC. It translates to CASSYPPTGRSEQYF.

This clonotype has just one count. The chain recombines TRBV10-3 with TRBJ2-2; 14 bases line up with TRBD2. J was trimmed by 0 bases and V by 6 bases; bases with no gene match: 6. The CDR3 has 18 amino acids. The V gene's germline CDR1 is ENHRY and CDR2 SYGVKD. The CDR3 region has the DNA TGTGCCATCAGCTCCGGGACTAGCGGGAGACCGAACACCGGGGAGCTGTTTTTT. It encodes CAISSGTSGRPNTGELFF.

V usage is TRBV29-1 and J usage is TRBJ2-7; 9 bases map to TRBD1. CDR3 size: 14 residues. Germline lookup yields CDR1 SQVTM and CDR2 ANQGSEA. Here the CDR3 reads CNAQSPGQGYEQYF. Here the CDR3 DNA reads TGCAACGCCCAATCACCGGGACAGGGCTACGAGCAGTACTTC.

CDR3 in DNA: TGTGCCAGCAGCTGGGCGACAGGGGGCTATCACAATGAGCAGTTCTTC. It codes for CASSWATGGYHNEQFF. This chain connects TRBV5-4 to TRBJ2-1; 10 nucleotides line up with TRBD1. Germline CDR1 SGHNT, CDR2 YYREEE (reference sequence). J was trimmed by 5 bases and V by 3 bases; bases with no gene match: 8. The CDR3 is 16 amino acids.

The chain recombines TRBV14 with TRBJ2-1; TRBD1 agrees at 8 bases. The CDR3 is 16 residues long. V shed 3 bases and J 3 bases; nucleotides not matched to a gene: 7. Germline loops: CDR1 SGHDN, CDR2 FVKESK. The CDR3 is CASSHGAGGLYNEQFF. Written as DNA, the CDR3 is TGTGCCAGCAGCCATGGGGCAGGGGGCCTCTACAATGAGCAGTTCTTC.

This rearrangement joins TRBV29-1 to TRBJ2-7, with TRBD2 matching 7 bases. CDR1 and CDR2 from the germline V gene are SQVTM and ANQGSEA. The length of the CDR3 is 12 residues. Trimming removed 5 bases from V and 2 bases from J; junction bases left unmatched: 3. CDR3 bases: TGCAGCGTTTGGGCGGGGGCCTACGAGCAGTACTTC. Translating it yields CSVWAGAYEQYF.

The chain uses TRBV7-9 and TRBJ2-5; the match to TRBD2 covers 13 bases. The CDR3 totals 16 residues. Germline-derived CDR1 and CDR2 are SEHNR and FQNEAQ (reference sequence). J lost 2 bases, V lost 2 bases, and 2 bases had no gene match. Here the CDR3 DNA reads TGTGCCAGCAGCTTACCGGGACTAGCGGGGCAAGAGACCCAGTACTTC. The encoded protein is CASSLPGLAGQETQYF.

Written as DNA, the CDR3 is TGTGCCACCAGCGTGGCCGGCGTCGCAAATTCACCCCTCCACTTT. This sequence encodes CATSVAGVANSPLHF. This sequence joins TRBV15 and TRBJ1-6; D not certain. Per the germline V gene, CDR1 is LNHNV and CDR2 is YYDKDF (reference sequence). The CDR3 consists of 15 residues. V lost 5 bases and J 7 bases, leaving 15 bases between the germline ends.

This clonotype showed up just a few times. This chain joins TRBV27 and TRBJ2-7, with D unresolved. The CDR3 totals 11 residues. CDR1 and CDR2 (germline): MNHEY, SMNVEV (reference sequence). V lost 7 bases, J lost 4 bases, and 8 bases lay in between. CDR3 sequence: CASTQGYEQYF. The CDR3, as DNA: TGTGCCAGCACTCAAGGGTACGAGCAGTACTTC.

V usage is TRBV7-3 and J usage is TRBJ2-5; TRBD1 matches at 8 bases. Germline assignment: CDR1 SGHTA and CDR2 FQGTGA. CDR3 length equals 15 residues. V shed 3 bases and J 4 bases; nucleotides not matched to a gene: 7. CDR3 protein: CASSFTGGGRETQYF. The CDR3 DNA follows: TGTGCCAGCAGCTTCACAGGGGGTGGGAGAGAGACCCAGTACTTC.

This chain joins TRBV7-2 and TRBJ1-2; 7 nucleotides line up with TRBD1. The V and J ends lost 4 bases and 6 bases, in that order; junction bases with no gene match: 5. This CDR3 has 13 residues. Germline CDR1 reads SGHTA; CDR2 reads FQGNSA. The CDR3 bases are TGTGCCAGCAGCTCGCCGGGACAGCATGGCTACACCTTC. Amino acids: CASSSPGQHGYTF.

This chain joins TRBV29-1 and TRBJ1-1, with TRBD1 as a possible D gene (6 bases). This CDR3 region has 12 residues. Germline lookup yields CDR1 SQVTM and CDR2 ANQGSEA. Trimming pared 5 bases from V and 5 bases from J, leaving 12 bases between. CDR3 sequence: CSVFQGRTEAFF. The CDR3, as DNA: TGCAGCGTTTTTCAGGGGAGAACTGAAGCTTTCTTT. Filled out from reference TRBV29-1 and TRBJ1-1, the complete variable domain reads SAVISQKPSRDICQRGTSLTIQCQVDSQVTMMFWYRQQPGQSLTLIATANQGSEATYESGFVIDKFPISRPNLTFSTLTVSNMSPEDSSIYLCSVFQGRTEAFFGQGTRLTVV.